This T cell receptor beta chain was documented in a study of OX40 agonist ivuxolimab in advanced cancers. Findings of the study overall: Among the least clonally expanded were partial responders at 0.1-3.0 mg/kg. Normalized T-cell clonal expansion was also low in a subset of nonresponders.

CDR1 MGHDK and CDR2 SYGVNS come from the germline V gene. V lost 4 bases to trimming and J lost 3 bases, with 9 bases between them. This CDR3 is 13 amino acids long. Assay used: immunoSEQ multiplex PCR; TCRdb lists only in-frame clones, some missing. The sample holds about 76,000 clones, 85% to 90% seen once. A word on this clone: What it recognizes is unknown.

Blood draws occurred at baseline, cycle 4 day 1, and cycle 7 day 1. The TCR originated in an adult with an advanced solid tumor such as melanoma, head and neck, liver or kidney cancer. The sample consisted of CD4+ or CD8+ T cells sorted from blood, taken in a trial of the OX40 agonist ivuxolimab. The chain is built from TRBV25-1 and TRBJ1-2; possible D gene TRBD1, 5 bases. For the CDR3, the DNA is TGTGCCAGCAGTGGAGGGGAAGACTATGGCTACACCTTC. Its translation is CASSGGEDYGYTF.